What follows are 16 T cell receptor beta chains derived from one specimen sequenced in a study of blood T cell repertoires in COVID-19. The repertoire was sequenced with immunoSEQ multiplex PCR; TCRdb's copy has only in-frame clones and lacks some. Among more than 95,000 clones listed, about 94% were seen once. Sequencing was carried out using peripheral blood. The origin of the receptors is a man aged 50 to 60 with COVID-19, enrolled during active disease.

The chain employs TRBV2 and TRBJ2-2; 9 nucleotides agree with TRBD1. The CDR3 sequence is 14 residues long. With 6 bases clipped from V and 4 bases from J, the junction kept 3 bases outside the gene matches. Germline assignment: CDR1 SNHLY and CDR2 FYNNEI. The CDR3 bases are TGTGCCAGCAGACAGGGGGCGGGCACCGGGGAGCTGTTTTTT. Residues: CASRQGAGTGELFF.

The chain recombines TRBV4-1 with TRBJ2-7; 8 bases fit TRBD2. This CDR3 has 14 amino acids. CDR1 is MGHRA and CDR2 is YSYEKL in the germline V gene. V dropped 2 bases and J dropped 2; count of bases not matched to a gene: 2. CDR3 region: CASSQTSGPYEQYF. For the CDR3, the DNA is TGCGCCAGCAGCCAAACTAGCGGCCCCTACGAGCAGTACTTC.

This chain uses TRBV7-8 with TRBJ2-3; TRBD2 matches 9 bases. The V and J ends lost 5 bases and 0 bases, in that order; junction bases with no gene match: 3. The CDR3 has 15 residues. CDR1 and CDR2 from the germline V gene are SGHVS and FQNEAQ. For the CDR3, the DNA is TGTGCCAGCAGCCCAACTAGCGGGAGCACAGATACGCAGTATTTT. It codes for CASSPTSGSTDTQYF.

This sequence joins TRBV5-1 and TRBJ2-3; D uncertain. This CDR3 has 18 amino acids. Germline CDR1 reads SGHRS; CDR2 reads YFSETQ. V was clipped by 0 bases and J by 1 base, with 18 bases between them. The CDR3: CASSLAETRLGGTDTQYF. The DNA for the CDR3 is TGCGCCAGCAGCTTGGCCGAGACTCGGCTCGGCGGCACAGATACGCAGTATTTT.

In this sample, this clone turned up once. The J gene is TRBJ1-6, the V gene TRBV2; D may be TRBD1 (5 bases). Germline V gives CDR1 SNHLY, CDR2 FYNNEI. The CDR3 consists of 13 residues. V was cut by 4 bases and J by 11 bases, with 12 bases left in between. CDR3 bases: TGTGCCAGCAGTGCCTCCAGGGTAGCACCCCTCCACTTT. The encoded protein is CASSASRVAPLHF.

In its sample, this clone was seen once. The chain combines TRBV7-9 with TRBJ2-5; tentative D call: TRBD2 (6 bases). This CDR3 has 14 amino acids. Germline CDR1 and CDR2: SEHNR and FQNEAQ (reference sequence). The V end was cut by 5 bases, the J end by 5 bases, with 15 bases between. The CDR3 DNA reads TGTGCCAGCAGCCCTCCTTCAGGGAGGGAGACCCAGTACTTC. Translation: CASSPPSGRETQYF. The whole variable domain, remainder taken from reference TRBV7-9 and TRBJ2-5, is DTGVSQNPRHKITKRGQNVTFRCDPISEHNRLYWYRQTLGQGPEFLTYFQNEAQLEKSRLLSDRFSAERPKGSFSTLEIQRTEQGDSAMYLCASSPPSGRETQYFGPGTRLLVL.

V gene TRBV10-1 combines with J gene TRBJ2-7, with 7 bases identical to TRBD2. V lost 0 bases and J lost 2; bases outside the gene matches: 7. The germline CDR1 and CDR2 sequences are WNHNN and SYGVQD (reference sequence). The CDR3 is made up of 16 amino acids. CDR3 nucleotides: TGCGCCAGCAGTGAGTCGGATGGGGAGGGACCCTACGAGCAGTACGTC. As protein: CASSESDGEGPYEQYV.

The chain carries TRBV19 and TRBJ2-1; TRBD1 matches at 7 bases. CDR1 is LNHDA, CDR2 SQIVND, per germline (reference sequence). Trimming removed 5 bases from V and 7 bases from J; junction bases left unmatched: 11. This CDR3 spans 15 amino acids. CDR3 region: CASSGRQGVRNEQFF. The DNA for the CDR3 is TGTGCCAGTAGTGGACGACAGGGTGTAAGGAATGAGCAGTTCTTC. Drawing the rest from reference TRBV19 and TRBJ2-1, the complete variable domain is DGGITQSPKYLFRKEGQNVTLSCEQNLNHDAMYWYRQDPGQGLRLIYYSQIVNDFQKGDIAEGYSVSREKKESFPLTVTSAQKNPTAFYLCASSGRQGVRNEQFFGPGTRLTVL.

This chain links TRBV24-1 with TRBJ2-3, with 7 bases aligning to TRBD1. CDR1 and CDR2 from the germline V gene are KGHDR and SFDVKD. J gave up 3 bases and V 6 bases, and 2 bases lay outside the gene matches. The CDR3 contains 13 residues. CDR3 nucleotides: TGTGCCACCAGTCGACAGGGAACAGATACGCAGTATTTT. This sequence encodes CATSRQGTDTQYF.

This chain joins TRBV4-3 and TRBJ2-7; perhaps TRBD1 as D (6 bases). CDR1 and CDR2 from the germline V gene are LGHNA and YSLEER. CDR3 length equals 13 residues. V was cut by 1 base and J by 7 bases, with 11 bases left in between. The DNA of the CDR3 is TGCGCCAGCAGCCAAGTAGGCAGGGGAGAGCAGTACTTC. It yields the protein CASSQVGRGEQYF.

The rearrangement links TRBV29-1 to TRBJ1-2; TRBD1 matches 9 bases. The V and J ends lost 4 bases and 8 bases, in that order; junction bases with no gene match: 5. The germline CDR1 and CDR2 sequences are SQVTM and ANQGSEA. The CDR3 has 12 amino acids. The CDR3 coding sequence is TGCAGCGTTGGGACAGGGGTGTTAGGCTACACCTTC. This encodes CSVGTGVLGYTF.

The J gene is TRBJ1-1, the V gene TRBV4-2, with D maybe TRBD1 (5 bases). Germline V gene data show CDR1 as LGHNA and CDR2 as YNFKEQ. This CDR3 contains 14 residues. V was pared by 4 bases and J by 4 bases, with 13 bases between. CDR3 protein: CASSLGGDRTEAFF. CDR3 sequence (DNA): TGTGCCAGCAGCCTCGGGGGGGATCGCACTGAAGCTTTCTTT.

The CDR3 loop is CASSLEGGRSSYNEQFF. CDR3 sequence (DNA): TGTGCCAGCAGCTTAGAAGGCGGGAGGAGCTCCTACAATGAGCAGTTCTTC. The rearrangement links TRBV11-2 to TRBJ2-1, with TRBD2 matching 8 bases. The V gene end was trimmed by 0 bases and the J gene end by 0 bases; junction bases not matched to a gene: 4. CDR3 length: 17 residues. From germline, CDR1 is SGHAT and CDR2 FQNNGV.

The chain links TRBV3-1 (or the pseudogene TRBV3-2) to TRBJ1-1, with 9 bases identical to TRBD1. The CDR3 length is 15 residues. The V segment lost 1 base and the J segment 5 bases; nucleotides outside the gene matches: 5. Germline CDR1 reads LGHDT; CDR2 reads YNNKEL (reference sequence). Here the CDR3 DNA reads TGTGCCAGCAGCCAAGGGGGACAGGGTGGGACTGAAGCTTTCTTT. Translated, it gives CASSQGGQGGTEAFF.

In nucleotides, the CDR3 is TGTGCCAGCAGCTTAGAGCAGACTCGGTCCCAGTATTTT. This sequence encodes CASSLEQTRSQYF. This rearrangement joins TRBV11-2 to TRBJ2-3, with no clear D. CDR1 and CDR2 from the germline V gene are SGHAT and FQNNGV. This CDR3 region has 13 residues. V lost 0 bases, J lost 12 bases, and 13 bases lay in between.

The chain combines TRBV30 with TRBJ1-2; D gene unclear. Germline V CDR1 and CDR2: GTSNPN, SVGIG (reference sequence). Trimming shortened V by 3 bases and J by 5 bases, and 7 bases separated the two germline ends. The CDR3 sequence is 11 residues long. The CDR3 coding sequence is TGTGCCTGGAGGGCCTTTTATGGCTACACCTTC. This translates into CAWRAFYGYTF.